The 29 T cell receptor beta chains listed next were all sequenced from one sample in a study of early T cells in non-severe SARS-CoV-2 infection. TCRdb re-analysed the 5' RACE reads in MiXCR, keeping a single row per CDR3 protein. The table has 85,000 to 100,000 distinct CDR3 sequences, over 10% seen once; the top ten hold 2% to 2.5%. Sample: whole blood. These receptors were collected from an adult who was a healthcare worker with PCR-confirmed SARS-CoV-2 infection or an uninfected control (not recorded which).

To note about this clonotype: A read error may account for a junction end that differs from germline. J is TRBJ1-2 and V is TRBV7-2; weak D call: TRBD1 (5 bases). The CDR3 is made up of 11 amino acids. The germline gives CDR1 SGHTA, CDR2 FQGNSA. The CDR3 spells CASSSSRESHF. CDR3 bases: TGTGCCAGCTCCTCTTCCAGGGAGTCTCACTTC. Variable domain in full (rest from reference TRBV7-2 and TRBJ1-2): GAGVSQSPSNKVTEKGKDVELRCDPISGHTALYWYRQSLGQGLEFLIYFQGNSAPDKSGLPSDRFSAERTGGSVSTLTIQRTQQEDSAVYLCASSSSRESHFGSGTRLTVV.

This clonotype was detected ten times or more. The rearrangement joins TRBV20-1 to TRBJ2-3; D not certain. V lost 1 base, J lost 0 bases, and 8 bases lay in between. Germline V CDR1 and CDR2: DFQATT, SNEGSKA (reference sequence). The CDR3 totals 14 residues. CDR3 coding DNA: TGCAGTGCTAGAGCGCCACGGAGCACAGATACGCAGTATTTT. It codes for CSARAPRSTDTQYF.

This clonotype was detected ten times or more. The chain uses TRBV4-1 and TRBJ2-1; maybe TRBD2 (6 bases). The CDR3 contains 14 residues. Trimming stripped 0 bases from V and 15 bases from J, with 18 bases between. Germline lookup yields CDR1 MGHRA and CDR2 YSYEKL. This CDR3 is CASSQEVWGGKRFF. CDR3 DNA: TGCGCCAGCAGCCAAGAAGTTTGGGGCGGGAAGCGGTTCTTC.

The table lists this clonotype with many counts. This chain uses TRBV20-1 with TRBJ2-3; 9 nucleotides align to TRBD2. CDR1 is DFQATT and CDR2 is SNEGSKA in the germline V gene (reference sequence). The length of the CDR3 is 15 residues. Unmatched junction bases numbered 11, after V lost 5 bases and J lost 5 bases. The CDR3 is CSAPPAGGPGDTQYF. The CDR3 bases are TGCAGTGCTCCCCCGGCGGGGGGGCCTGGAGATACGCAGTATTTT.

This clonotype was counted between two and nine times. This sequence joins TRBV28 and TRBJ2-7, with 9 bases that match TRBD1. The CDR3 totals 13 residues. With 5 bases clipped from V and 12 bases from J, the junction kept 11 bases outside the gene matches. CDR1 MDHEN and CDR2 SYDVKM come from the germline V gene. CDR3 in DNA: TGTGCCAGCAGTGAAGGACGGGACAGGGCACCGTACTTC. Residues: CASSEGRDRAPYF.

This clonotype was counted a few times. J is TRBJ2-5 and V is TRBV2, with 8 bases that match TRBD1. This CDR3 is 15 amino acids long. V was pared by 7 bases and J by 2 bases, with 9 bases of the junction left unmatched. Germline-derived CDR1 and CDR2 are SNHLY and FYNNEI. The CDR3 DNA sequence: TGTGCCAGCACTCGGCAGGGGGCTTTTCAAGAGACCCAGTACTTC. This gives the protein CASTRQGAFQETQYF.

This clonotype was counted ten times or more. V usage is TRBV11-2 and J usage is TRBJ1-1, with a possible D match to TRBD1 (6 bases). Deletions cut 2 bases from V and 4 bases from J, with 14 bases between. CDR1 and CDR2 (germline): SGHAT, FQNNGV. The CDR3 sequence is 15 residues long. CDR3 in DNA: TGTGCCAGCAGCTTAAGGAGGGGGGGCGGCACTGAAGCTTTCTTT. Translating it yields CASSLRRGGGTEAFF.

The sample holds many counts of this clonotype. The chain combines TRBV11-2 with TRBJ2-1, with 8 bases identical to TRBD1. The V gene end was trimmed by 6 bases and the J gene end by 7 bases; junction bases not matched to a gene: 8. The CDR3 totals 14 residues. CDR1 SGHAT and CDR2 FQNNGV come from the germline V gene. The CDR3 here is CASSGQGRVNEQFF. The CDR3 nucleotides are TGTGCCAGCAGTGGACAGGGAAGGGTGAATGAGCAGTTCTTC.

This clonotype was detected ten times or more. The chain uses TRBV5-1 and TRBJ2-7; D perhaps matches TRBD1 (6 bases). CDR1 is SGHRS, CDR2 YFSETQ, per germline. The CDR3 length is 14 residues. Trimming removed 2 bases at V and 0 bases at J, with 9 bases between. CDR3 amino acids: CASSFRGSSYEQYF. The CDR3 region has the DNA TGCGCCAGCAGCTTCAGGGGCAGCTCCTACGAGCAGTACTTC.

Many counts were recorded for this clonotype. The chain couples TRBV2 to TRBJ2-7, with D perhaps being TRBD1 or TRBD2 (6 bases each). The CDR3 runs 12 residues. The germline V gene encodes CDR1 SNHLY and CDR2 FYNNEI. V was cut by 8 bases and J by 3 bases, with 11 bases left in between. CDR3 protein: CASLGGGYEQYF. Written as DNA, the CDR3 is TGTGCCAGCCTCGGAGGGGGCTACGAGCAGTACTTC.

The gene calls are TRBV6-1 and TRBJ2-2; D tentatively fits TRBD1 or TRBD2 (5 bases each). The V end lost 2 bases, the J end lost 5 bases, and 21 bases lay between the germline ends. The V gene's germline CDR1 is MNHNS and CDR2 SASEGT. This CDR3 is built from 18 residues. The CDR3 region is CASSERSPGREGTGELFF. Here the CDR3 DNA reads TGTGCCAGCAGTGAAAGGTCCCCAGGACGAGAGGGGACCGGGGAGCTGTTTTTT.

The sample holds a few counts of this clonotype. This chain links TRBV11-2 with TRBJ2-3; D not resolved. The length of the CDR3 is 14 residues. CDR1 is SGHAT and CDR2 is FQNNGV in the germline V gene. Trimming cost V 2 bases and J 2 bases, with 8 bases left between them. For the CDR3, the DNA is TGTGCCAGCAGCTTAACAGTTGTCACAGATACGCAGTATTTT. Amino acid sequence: CASSLTVVTDTQYF.

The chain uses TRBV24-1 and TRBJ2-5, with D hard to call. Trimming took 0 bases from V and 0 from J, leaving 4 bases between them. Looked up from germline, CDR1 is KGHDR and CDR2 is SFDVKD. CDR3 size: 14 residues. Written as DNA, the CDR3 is TGTGCCACCAGTGATTTGGGACACCAAGAGACCCAGTACTTC. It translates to CATSDLGHQETQYF.

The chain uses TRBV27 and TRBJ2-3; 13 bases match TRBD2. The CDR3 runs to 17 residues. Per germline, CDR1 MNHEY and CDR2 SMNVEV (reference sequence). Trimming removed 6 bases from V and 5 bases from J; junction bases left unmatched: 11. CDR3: CASRPLAGGPWRDTQYF. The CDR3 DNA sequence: TGTGCCAGCAGACCACTAGCGGGGGGGCCGTGGAGAGATACGCAGTATTTT.

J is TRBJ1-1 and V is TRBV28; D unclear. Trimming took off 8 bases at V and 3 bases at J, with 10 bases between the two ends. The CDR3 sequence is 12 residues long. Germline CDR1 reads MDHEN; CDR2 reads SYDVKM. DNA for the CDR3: TGTGCCAGCGGCCCGGCGCACACTGAAGCTTTCTTT. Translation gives CASGPAHTEAFF.

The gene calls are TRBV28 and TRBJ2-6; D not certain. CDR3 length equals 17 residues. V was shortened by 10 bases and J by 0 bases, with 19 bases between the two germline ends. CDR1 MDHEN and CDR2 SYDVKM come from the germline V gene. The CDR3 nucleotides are TGTGCCACCCCTTCGGCCAGTGAATTCTCTGGGGCCAACGTCCTGACTTTC. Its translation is CATPSASEFSGANVLTF.

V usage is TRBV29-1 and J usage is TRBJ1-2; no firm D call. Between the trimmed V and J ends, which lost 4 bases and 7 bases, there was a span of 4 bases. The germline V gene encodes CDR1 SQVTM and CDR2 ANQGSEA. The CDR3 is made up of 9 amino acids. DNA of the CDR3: TGCAGCGTTGGGACTGGCTACACCTTC. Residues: CSVGTGYTF.

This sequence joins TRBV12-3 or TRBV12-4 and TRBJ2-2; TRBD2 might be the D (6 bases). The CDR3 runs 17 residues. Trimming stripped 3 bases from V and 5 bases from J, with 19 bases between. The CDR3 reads CASSFISLARWTGELFF. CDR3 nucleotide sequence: TGTGCCAGCAGTTTCATCTCTCTAGCGCGTTGGACCGGGGAGCTGTTTTTT.

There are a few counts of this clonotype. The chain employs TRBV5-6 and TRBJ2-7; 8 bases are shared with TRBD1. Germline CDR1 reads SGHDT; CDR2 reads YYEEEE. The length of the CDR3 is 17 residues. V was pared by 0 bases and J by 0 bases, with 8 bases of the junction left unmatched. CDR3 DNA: TGTGCCAGCAGCTTGGGGCAGGGGGCCCTTAGCTCCTACGAGCAGTACTTC. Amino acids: CASSLGQGALSSYEQYF.

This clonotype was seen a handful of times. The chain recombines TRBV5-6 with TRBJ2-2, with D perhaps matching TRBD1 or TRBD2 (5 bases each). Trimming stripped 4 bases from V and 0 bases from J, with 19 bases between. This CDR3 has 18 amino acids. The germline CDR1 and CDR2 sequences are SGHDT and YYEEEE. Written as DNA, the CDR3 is TGTGCCAGCAGCCGCGGCTGGGGGAGAACCTCGAACACCGGGGAGCTGTTTTTT. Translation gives CASSRGWGRTSNTGELFF.

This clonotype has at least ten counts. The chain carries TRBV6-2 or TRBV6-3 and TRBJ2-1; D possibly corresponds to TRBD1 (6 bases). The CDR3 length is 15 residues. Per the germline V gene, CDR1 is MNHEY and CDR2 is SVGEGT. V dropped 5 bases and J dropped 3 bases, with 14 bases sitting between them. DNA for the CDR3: TGTGCCAGCAGTCGCCCGACAGGTTACTACAATGAGCAGTTCTTC. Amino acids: CASSRPTGYYNEQFF.

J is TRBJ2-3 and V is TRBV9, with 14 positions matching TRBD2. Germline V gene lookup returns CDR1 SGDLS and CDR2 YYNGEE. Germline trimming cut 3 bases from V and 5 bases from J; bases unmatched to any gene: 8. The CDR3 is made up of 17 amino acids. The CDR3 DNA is TGTGCCAGCAGCGCCAGACTAGCGGGGGGGCCCGGAGATACGCAGTATTTT. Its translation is CASSARLAGGPGDTQYF.

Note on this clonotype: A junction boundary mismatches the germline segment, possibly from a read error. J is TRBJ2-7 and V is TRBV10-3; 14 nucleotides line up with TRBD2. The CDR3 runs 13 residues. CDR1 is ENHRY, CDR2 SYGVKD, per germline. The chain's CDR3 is CVISGLAGGNLYF. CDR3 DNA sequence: TGTGTCATCAGCGGACTAGCGGGGGGAAACCTGTACTTC.

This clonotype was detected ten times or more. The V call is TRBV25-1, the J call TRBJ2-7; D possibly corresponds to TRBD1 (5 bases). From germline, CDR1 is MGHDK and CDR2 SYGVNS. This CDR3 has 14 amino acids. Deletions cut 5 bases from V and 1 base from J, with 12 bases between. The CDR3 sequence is CASSSLDKSYEQYF. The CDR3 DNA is TGTGCCAGCAGTTCCCTGGACAAGTCCTACGAGCAGTACTTC.

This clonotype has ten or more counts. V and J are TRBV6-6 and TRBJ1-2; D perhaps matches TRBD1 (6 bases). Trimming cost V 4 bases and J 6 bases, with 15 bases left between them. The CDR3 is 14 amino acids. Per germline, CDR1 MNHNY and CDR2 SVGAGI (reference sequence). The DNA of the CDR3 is TGTGCCAGCAGTTCCCGTGGGGGGCGCGATGGCTACACCTTC. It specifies CASSSRGGRDGYTF.

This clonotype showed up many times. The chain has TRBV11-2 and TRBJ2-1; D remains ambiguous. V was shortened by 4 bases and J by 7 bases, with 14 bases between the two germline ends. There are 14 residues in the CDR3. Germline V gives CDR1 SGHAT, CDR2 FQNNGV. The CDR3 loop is CASSSRGSWNEQFF. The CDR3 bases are TGTGCCAGCAGCTCCCGTGGTAGCTGGAATGAGCAGTTCTTC.

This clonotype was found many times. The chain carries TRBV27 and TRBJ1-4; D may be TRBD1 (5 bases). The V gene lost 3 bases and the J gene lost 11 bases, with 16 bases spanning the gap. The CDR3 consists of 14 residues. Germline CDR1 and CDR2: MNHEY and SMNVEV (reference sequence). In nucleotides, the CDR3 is TGTGCCAGCAGTTTGGAGTCAGGGCCCGTGAAACTGTTTTTT. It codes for CASSLESGPVKLFF.

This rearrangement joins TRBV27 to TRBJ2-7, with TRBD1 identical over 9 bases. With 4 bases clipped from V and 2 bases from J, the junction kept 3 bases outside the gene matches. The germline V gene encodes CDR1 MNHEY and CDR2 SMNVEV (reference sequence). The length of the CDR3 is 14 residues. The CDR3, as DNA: TGTGCCAGCAGTTACAGGGGGCTACCCTACGAGCAGTACTTC. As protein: CASSYRGLPYEQYF.

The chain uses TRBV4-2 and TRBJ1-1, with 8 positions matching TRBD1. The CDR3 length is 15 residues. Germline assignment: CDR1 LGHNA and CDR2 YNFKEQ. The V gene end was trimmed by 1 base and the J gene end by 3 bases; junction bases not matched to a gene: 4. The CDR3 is CASSQAGTGDTEAFF. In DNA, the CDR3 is TGTGCCAGCAGCCAAGCTGGGACAGGAGACACTGAAGCTTTCTTT.